Sequencing of this TCR beta chain was carried out in a study of blood T cells in healthy people across ages. Remarks on this clonotype: Its antigen is unidentified.

Study conclusions and caveats: More naive CD4+ cells and higher diversity were found in long-lived than in aged donors.

The CDR3 consists of 15 residues. Trimming removed 0 bases from V and 0 bases from J, with 9 bases in between. The germline CDR1 and CDR2 sequences are MNHNY and SVGAGI (reference sequence). RNA extraction gave at least 5 micrograms of total RNA per sample. Using a J-beta primer mix together with a sample-barcoded 5' primer, a second PCR was run for roughly 7 to 12 cycles. TCRdb independently ran MiXCR on the 5' RACE reads; one entry per CDR3 protein. The sample yields hundreds of thousands of distinct CDR3 sequences, 62% seen once. Material: blood. The clonotype was recovered from a man younger than 40 in good health. J is TRBJ2-7 and V is TRBV6-6; no definite D call. CDR3 sequence (DNA): TGTGCCAGCAGTTACTCTCCGAATTTCTCCTACGAGCAGTACTTC. Translating it yields CASSYSPNFSYEQYF.